The next 13 T cell receptor beta chains were all read from a single sample in a study of T cells in Graves' hyperthyroidism and ophthalmopathy. Template material for amplifying TCR beta CDR3 regions consisted of RNA transcripts. The study used the HTBI primer set for a first-round RT-PCR of the TCR CDR3. TCRdb used MiXCR to reprocess the multiplex PCR reads, holding one entry per CDR3 protein. Among 450,000 to 700,000 distinct CDR3 sequences listed, approximately 44% were seen once. What was sequenced was peripheral blood or thyroid tissue (not recorded which). All receptors derive from a woman between 18 and 29 years old with Graves' hyperthyroidism.

The table lists this clonotype with many counts. V usage is TRBV5-4 and J usage is TRBJ2-7; either TRBD1 or TRBD2 may fit D (5 bases each). Germline V gene lookup returns CDR1 SGHNT and CDR2 YYREEE (reference sequence). Deletions cut 4 bases from V and 5 bases from J, with 13 bases between. The CDR3 is 13 residues long. The CDR3 loop is CASSGETADEQYF. CDR3 coding DNA: TGTGCCAGCAGCGGGGAGACAGCAGACGAGCAGTACTTC.

This clonotype was observed at least ten times. V and J are TRBV13 and TRBJ2-5; weak D call: TRBD1 (6 bases). The CDR3 spans 16 residues. Germline-derived CDR1 and CDR2 are PRHDT and FYEKMQ (reference sequence). V lost 1 base and J lost 2, with 14 bases in between. The CDR3 bases are TGTGCCAGCAGCTTAGCGCTACAGGGTGGTCAAGAGACCCAGTACTTC. Amino acids: CASSLALQGGQETQYF. The full variable domain, completed using reference TRBV13 and TRBJ2-5, is AAGVIQSPRHLIKEKRETATLKCYPIPRHDTVYWYQQGPGQDPQFLISFYEKMQSDKGSIPDRFSAQQFSDYHSELNMSSLELGDSALYFCASSLALQGGQETQYFGPGTRLLVL.

As concerns this clonotype: The CDR3 does not end in the conserved phenylalanine or tryptophan, so this is likely a read error. V is TRBV10-3 and J is TRBJ2-5; TRBD2 might be the D (6 bases). The CDR3 consists of 12 residues. V was clipped by 8 bases and J by 5 bases, with 12 bases between them. In germline, CDR1 is ENHRY, CDR2 SYGVKD. The CDR3 reads CAIGQGGETQYL. Here the CDR3 DNA reads TGTGCCATCGGCCAGGGAGGCGAGACCCAGTACCTC.

In its sample, this clonotype was seen many times. V and J are TRBV15 and TRBJ1-1; 11 positions match TRBD1. CDR1 and CDR2 (germline): LNHNV, YYDKDF (reference sequence). The CDR3 is 20 amino acids. J lost 2 bases, V lost 2 bases, and 16 bases had no gene match. CDR3 residues: CATSRYPTRDRGRANTEAFF. As DNA, the CDR3 is TGTGCCACCAGCAGATACCCGACCCGGGACAGGGGGAGGGCTAACACTGAAGCTTTCTTT. Drawing the rest from reference TRBV15 and TRBJ1-1, the complete variable domain is DAMVIQNPRYQVTQFGKPVTLSCSQTLNHNVMYWYQQKSSQAPKLLFHYYDKDFNNEADTPDNFQSRRPNTSFCFLDIRSPGLGDTAMYLCATSRYPTRDRGRANTEAFFGQGTRLTVV.

Many counts were recorded for this clonotype. This chain joins TRBV7-2 and TRBJ1-2; no definite D call. Germline V gene sequence: CDR1 SGHTA, CDR2 FQGNSA. The CDR3 is made up of 12 amino acids. Trimming stripped 5 bases from V and 0 bases from J, with 4 bases between. The CDR3 region has the DNA TGTGCCAGCAGCATTACTAACTATGGCTACACCTTC. This encodes CASSITNYGYTF.

The V gene is TRBV24-1, the J gene TRBJ1-2, with 12 bases matching TRBD1. CDR3 length: 16 residues. The junction had 5 bases not matched to a gene; V was cut back by 5 bases and J by 2 bases. Germline CDR1 is KGHDR and CDR2 is SFDVKD. The CDR3 sequence is CATSGSGTGGNYGYTF. CDR3 coding DNA: TGTGCCACCAGTGGTTCCGGGACAGGGGGCAACTATGGCTACACCTTC.

This sequence joins TRBV7-2 and TRBJ1-4; D unclear. Germline assignment: CDR1 SGHTA and CDR2 FQGNSA. This CDR3 has 13 residues. With 0 bases removed from V and 7 bases from J, the gap between germline ends came to 6 bases. CDR3 in amino acids: CASSLAAGEKLFF. The DNA for the CDR3 is TGTGCCAGCAGCTTAGCGGCCGGTGAAAAACTGTTTTTT. The complete variable domain, with remaining parts taken from reference TRBV7-2 and TRBJ1-4, reads GAGVSQSPSNKVTEKGKDVELRCDPISGHTALYWYRQSLGQGLEFLIYFQGNSAPDKSGLPSDRFSAERTGGSVSTLTIQRTQQEDSAVYLCASSLAAGEKLFFGSGTQLSVL.

This clonotype occurred many times. V usage is TRBV4-1 and J usage is TRBJ2-7, with 11 bases identical to TRBD2. CDR1 and CDR2 from the germline V gene are MGHRA and YSYEKL. V was clipped by 3 bases and J by 5 bases; unmatched bases: 6. This CDR3 has 15 residues. The CDR3 sequence is CASSHELAGADEQYF. In DNA form, the CDR3 reads TGCGCCAGCAGCCACGAACTAGCGGGAGCCGACGAGCAGTACTTC.

V and J are TRBV29-1 and TRBJ1-4, with D maybe TRBD1 (6 bases). With 4 bases removed from V and 5 bases from J, the gap between germline ends came to 11 bases. CDR1 is SQVTM and CDR2 is ANQGSEA in the germline V gene. CDR3 length equals 13 residues. CDR3: CSVGVRGNEKLFF. In DNA form, the CDR3 reads TGCAGCGTTGGAGTGAGGGGGAATGAAAAACTGTTTTTT.

Details on this clonotype: A much larger clone sits a single nucleotide away, making a read error possible. The chain couples TRBV2 to TRBJ1-4, with 9 bases matching TRBD1. The junction had 0 bases not matched to a gene; V was cut back by 3 bases and J by 4 bases. The CDR3 runs to 14 residues. The V gene's germline CDR1 is SNHLY and CDR2 FYNNEI. CDR3 in amino acids: CASSEDRGNEKLFF. DNA for the CDR3: TGTGCCAGCAGTGAGGACAGGGGTAATGAAAAACTGTTTTTT.

This clonotype was seen many times. This chain connects TRBV29-1 to TRBJ1-1; D may be TRBD1 (6 bases). The CDR3 length is 14 residues. Trimming stripped 7 bases from V and 11 bases from J, with 26 bases between. Germline V gives CDR1 SQVTM, CDR2 ANQGSEA. The CDR3 here is CSAASGAGELGAFF. In nucleotides, the CDR3 is TGCAGCGCCGCATCCGGGGCAGGGGAGTTAGGTGCTTTCTTT.

V usage is TRBV27 and J usage is TRBJ2-2; D is ambiguous. CDR1 and CDR2 from the germline V gene are MNHEY and SMNVEV (reference sequence). V was shortened by 0 bases and J by 5 bases, with 7 bases between the two germline ends. The CDR3 length is 14 residues. In DNA form, the CDR3 reads TGTGCCAGCAGTTTATCGCCATGGACCGGGGAGCTGTTTTTT. It codes for CASSLSPWTGELFF.

This clonotype has at least ten counts. The V call is TRBV3-1, the J call TRBJ1-1; no firm D call. The CDR3 sequence is 17 residues long. V was cut by 2 bases and J by 0 bases, with 16 bases left in between. CDR1 is LGHDT and CDR2 is YNNKEL in the germline V gene (reference sequence). The CDR3 reads CASSQYSTVVMNTEAFF. The CDR3 bases are TGTGCCAGCAGCCAATACTCCACGGTGGTAATGAACACTGAAGCTTTCTTT.